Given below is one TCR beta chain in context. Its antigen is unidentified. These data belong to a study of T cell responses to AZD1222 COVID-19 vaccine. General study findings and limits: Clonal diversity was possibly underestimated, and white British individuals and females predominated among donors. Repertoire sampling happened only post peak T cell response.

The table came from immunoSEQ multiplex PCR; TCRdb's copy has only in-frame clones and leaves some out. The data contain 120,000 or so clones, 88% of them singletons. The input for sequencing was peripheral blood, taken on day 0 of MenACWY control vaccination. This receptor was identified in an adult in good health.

The CDR3 loop reads CASSPDRVPEKLFF. The CDR3 DNA reads TGTGCCAGCAGCCCGGACAGGGTACCTGAAAAACTGTTTTTT. The rearrangement joins TRBV6-5 to TRBJ1-4, with 8 positions matching TRBD1. The CDR3 runs 14 residues. The junction had 7 bases not matched to a gene; V was cut back by 6 bases and J by 7 bases. CDR1 is MNHEY and CDR2 is SVGAGI in the germline V gene.